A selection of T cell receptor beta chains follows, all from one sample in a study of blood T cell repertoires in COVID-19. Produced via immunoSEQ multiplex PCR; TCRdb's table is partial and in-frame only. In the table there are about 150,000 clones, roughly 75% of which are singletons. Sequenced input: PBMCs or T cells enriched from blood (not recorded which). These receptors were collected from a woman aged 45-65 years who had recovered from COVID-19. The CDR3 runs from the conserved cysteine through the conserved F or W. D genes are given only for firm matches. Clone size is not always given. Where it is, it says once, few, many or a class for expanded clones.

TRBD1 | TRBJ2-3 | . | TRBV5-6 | CASSSTTRGRKDTQYF | TGTGCCAGCAGCTCCACAACCAGGGGGCGGAAAGATACGCAGTATTTT
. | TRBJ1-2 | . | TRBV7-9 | CASSLIAGNYGYTF | TGTGCCAGCAGCTTAATCGCGGGGAACTATGGCTACACCTTC
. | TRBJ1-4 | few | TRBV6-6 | CASSPLRGSGVNEKLFF | TGTGCCAGCAGTCCCCTTCGTGGGTCAGGGGTAAATGAAAAACTGTTTTTT
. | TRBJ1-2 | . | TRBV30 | CAWSPRQWPNYGYTF | TGTGCCTGGAGTCCCCGACAGTGGCCTAACTATGGCTACACCTTC
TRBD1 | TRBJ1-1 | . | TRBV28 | CASSLWTGANTEAFF | TGTGCCAGCAGTTTATGGACAGGGGCGAACACTGAAGCTTTCTTT
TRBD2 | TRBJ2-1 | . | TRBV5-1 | CATSRGAYNEQFF | TGCGCCACCTCTCGGGGGGCCTACAATGAGCAGTTCTTC
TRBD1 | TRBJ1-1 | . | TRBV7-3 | CASSRDRGDTEAFF | TGTGCCAGCAGCCGGGACAGAGGGGACACTGAAGCTTTCTTT
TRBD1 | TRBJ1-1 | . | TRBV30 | CAWSHGQAAFF | TGTGCCTGGAGCCACGGACAGGCAGCTTTCTTT
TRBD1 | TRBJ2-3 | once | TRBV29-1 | CSVEPTQGVRTDTQYF | TGCAGCGTTGAACCAACCCAGGGGGTGAGGACAGATACGCAGTATTTT
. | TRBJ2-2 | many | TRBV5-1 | CASFLDRYTGELFF | TGCGCCAGCTTCCTGGACAGATACACCGGGGAGCTGTTTTTT
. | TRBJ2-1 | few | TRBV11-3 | CASSLDTPTGVKFF | TGTGCCAGCAGCTTAGATACCCCGACAGGAGTGAAGTTCTTC
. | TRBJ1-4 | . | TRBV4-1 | CASSEWGGLDATNEKLFF | TGCGCCAGCAGCGAGTGGGGGGGATTGGATGCAACTAATGAAAAACTGTTTTTT
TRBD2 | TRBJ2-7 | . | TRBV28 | CASSLRTSRAYEQYF | TGTGCCAGCAGTTTGCGGACTAGCCGGGCCTACGAGCAGTACTTC
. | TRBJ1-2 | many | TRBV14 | CASSPAGGANYGYTF | TGTGCCAGCAGCCCGGCCGGGGGTGCTAACTATGGCTACACCTTC
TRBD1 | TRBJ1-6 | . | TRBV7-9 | CASSPDRGANSPLHF | TGTGCCAGCAGCCCGGACAGGGGCGCTAATTCACCCCTCCACTTT
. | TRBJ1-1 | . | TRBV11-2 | CASSLEQGTEAFF | TGTGCCAGCAGCTTAGAACAGGGCACTGAAGCTTTCTTT
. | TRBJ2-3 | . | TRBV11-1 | CASSFSQGWTDTQYF | TGTGCCAGCAGCTTTTCTCAGGGTTGGACAGATACGCAGTATTTT
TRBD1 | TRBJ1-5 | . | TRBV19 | CAITEGTGPSWDIKQPQHF | TGTGCCATCACGGAGGGGACAGGCCCTTCATGGGATATTAAACAGCCCCAGCATTTT
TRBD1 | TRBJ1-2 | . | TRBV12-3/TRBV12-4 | CASTLGQGEGYTF | TGTGCCAGCACCTTGGGACAGGGAGAGGGCTACACCTTC
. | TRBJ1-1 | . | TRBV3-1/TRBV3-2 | CASSQRSSNTEAFF | TGTGCCAGCAGCCAACGGTCTTCGAACACTGAAGCTTTCTTT
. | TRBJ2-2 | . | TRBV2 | CASGQFQTGELFF | TGTGCCAGTGGCCAGTTCCAAACCGGGGAGCTGTTTTTT
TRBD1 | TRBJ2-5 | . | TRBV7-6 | CASSPSRDRGETQYF | TGTGCCAGCAGCCCCAGCCGGGACAGGGGCGAGACCCAGTACTTC
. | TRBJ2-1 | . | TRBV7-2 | CASSLAQLQGGSFGFF | TGTGCCAGCAGCTTAGCGCAACTTCAGGGGGGTTCCTTCGGGTTCTTC
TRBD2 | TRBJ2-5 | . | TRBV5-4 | CASSVPTSGAETQYF | TGTGCCAGCAGCGTCCCCACTAGCGGGGCTGAGACCCAGTACTTC
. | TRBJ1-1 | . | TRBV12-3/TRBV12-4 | CASSLREYTEAFF | TGTGCCAGCAGTTTGAGGGAGTACACTGAAGCTTTCTTT
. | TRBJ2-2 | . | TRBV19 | CASSMSYFEATNTGELFF | TGTGCCAGTAGTATGAGCTATTTTGAAGCCACGAACACCGGGGAGCTGTTTTTT
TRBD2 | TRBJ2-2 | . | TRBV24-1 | CATSDSGLAGGPGTGELFF | TGTGCCACCAGTGACTCGGGACTAGCGGGGGGGCCGGGCACCGGGGAGCTGTTTTTT
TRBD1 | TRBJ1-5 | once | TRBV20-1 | CSASLRTGALYSNQPQHF | TGCAGTGCTAGTCTCCGGACAGGGGCTCTCTATAGCAATCAGCCCCAGCATTTT
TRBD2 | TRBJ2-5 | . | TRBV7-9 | CASSLTGGQETQYF | TGTGCCAGCAGCTTAACGGGGGGTCAAGAGACCCAGTACTTC
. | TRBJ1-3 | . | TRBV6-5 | CASSSVSSSGNTIYF | TGTGCCAGCAGTTCGGTCTCTTCCTCTGGAAACACCATATATTTT
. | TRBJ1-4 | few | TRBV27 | CASSSLVRRDEKLFF | TGTGCCAGCAGTTCACTAGTCCGGAGGGATGAAAAACTGTTTTTT
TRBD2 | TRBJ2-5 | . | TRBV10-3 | CAISASTGGEETQYF | TGTGCCATCAGTGCCAGTACGGGAGGTGAGGAGACCCAGTACTTC
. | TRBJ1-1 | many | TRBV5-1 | CASSWGITGPPEAFF | TGCGCCAGCAGCTGGGGGATTACAGGGCCCCCTGAAGCTTTCTTT
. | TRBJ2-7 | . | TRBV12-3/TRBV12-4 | CASTLASASEQYF | TGTGCCAGCACCTTAGCGAGTGCTAGCGAGCAGTACTTC
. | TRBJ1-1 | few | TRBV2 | CASSDTGNTEAFF | TGTGCCAGCAGTGATACAGGGAACACTGAAGCTTTCTTT
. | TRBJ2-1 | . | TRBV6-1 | CASSEQRGASSYNEQFF | TGTGCCAGCAGTGAACAACGTGGGGCGAGCTCCTACAATGAGCAGTTCTTC
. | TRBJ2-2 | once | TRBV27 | CASSLRGNSPNTGELFF | TGTGCCAGCAGTTTAAGGGGGAACAGCCCGAACACCGGGGAGCTGTTTTTT
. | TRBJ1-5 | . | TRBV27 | CASSRGGNQPQHF | TGTGCCAGCAGCCGAGGGGGAAATCAGCCCCAGCATTTT
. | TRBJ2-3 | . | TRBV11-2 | CASSLYFASRYF | TGTGCCAGCAGCTTATACTTCGCATCGAGGTATTTT
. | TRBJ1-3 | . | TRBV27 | CASSIQAGNTIYF | TGTGCCAGCAGTATTCAGGCTGGAAACACCATATATTTT